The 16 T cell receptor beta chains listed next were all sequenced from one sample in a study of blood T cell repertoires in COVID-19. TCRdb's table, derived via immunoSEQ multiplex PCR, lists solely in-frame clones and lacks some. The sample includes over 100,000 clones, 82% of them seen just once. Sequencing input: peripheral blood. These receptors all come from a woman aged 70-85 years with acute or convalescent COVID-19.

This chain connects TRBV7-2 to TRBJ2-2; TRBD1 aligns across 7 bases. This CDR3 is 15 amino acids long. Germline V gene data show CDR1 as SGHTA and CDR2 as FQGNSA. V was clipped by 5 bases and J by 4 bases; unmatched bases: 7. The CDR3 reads CTSSDRVLATGELFF. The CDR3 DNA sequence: TGTACCAGCAGCGACAGGGTTCTGGCCACCGGGGAGCTGTTTTTT.

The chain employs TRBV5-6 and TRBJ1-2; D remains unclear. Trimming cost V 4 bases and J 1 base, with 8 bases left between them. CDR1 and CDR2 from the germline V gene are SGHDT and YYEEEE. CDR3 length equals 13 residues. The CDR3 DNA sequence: TGTGCCAGCAGCATGCCAGTTAACTATGGCTACACCTTC. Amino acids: CASSMPVNYGYTF. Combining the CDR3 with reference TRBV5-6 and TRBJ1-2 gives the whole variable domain DAGVTQSPTHLIKTRGQQVTLRCSPKSGHDTVSWYQQALGQGPQFIFQYYEEEERQRGNFPDRFSGHQFPNYSSELNVNALLLGDSALYLCASSMPVNYGYTFGSGTRLTVV.

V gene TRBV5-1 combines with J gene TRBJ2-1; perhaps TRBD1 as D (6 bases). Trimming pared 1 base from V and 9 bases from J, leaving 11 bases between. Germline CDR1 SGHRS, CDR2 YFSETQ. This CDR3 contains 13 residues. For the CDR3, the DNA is TGCGCCAGCAGCTTGCCTCGACAGGTTGAGCAGTTCTTC. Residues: CASSLPRQVEQFF.

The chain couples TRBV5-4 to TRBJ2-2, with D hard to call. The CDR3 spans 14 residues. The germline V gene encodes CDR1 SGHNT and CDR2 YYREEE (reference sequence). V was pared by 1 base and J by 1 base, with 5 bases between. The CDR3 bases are TGTGCCAGCAGCTTGTTAGAGAACACCGGGGAGCTGTTTTTT. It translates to CASSLLENTGELFF.

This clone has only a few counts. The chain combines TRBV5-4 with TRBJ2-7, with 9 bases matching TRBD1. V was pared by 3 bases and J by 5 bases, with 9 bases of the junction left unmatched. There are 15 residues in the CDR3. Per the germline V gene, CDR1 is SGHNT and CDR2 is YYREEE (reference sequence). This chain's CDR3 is CASSSTGTGWDEQYF. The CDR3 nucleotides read TGTGCCAGCAGCTCAACCGGGACAGGGTGGGACGAGCAGTACTTC.

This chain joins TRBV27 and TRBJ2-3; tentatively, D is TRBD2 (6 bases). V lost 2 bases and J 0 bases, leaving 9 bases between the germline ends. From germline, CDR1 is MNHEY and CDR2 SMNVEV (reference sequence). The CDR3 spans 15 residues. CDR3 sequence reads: CASSLVGTSTDTQYF. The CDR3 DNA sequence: TGTGCCAGCAGTTTAGTAGGGACTAGCACAGATACGCAGTATTTT.

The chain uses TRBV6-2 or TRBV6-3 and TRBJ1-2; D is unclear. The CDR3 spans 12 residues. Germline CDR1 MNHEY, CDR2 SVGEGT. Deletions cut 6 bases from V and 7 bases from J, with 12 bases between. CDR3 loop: CASSEATSGYTF. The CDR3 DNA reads TGTGCCAGCAGCGAGGCCACAAGTGGCTACACCTTC.

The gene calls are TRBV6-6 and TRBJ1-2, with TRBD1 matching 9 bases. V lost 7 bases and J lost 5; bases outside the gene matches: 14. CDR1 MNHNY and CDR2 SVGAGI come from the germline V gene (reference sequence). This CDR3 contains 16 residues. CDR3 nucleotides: TGTGCCAGCACTTTTGGGGCGGACAGGGGATCTTATGGCTACACCTTC. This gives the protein CASTFGADRGSYGYTF.

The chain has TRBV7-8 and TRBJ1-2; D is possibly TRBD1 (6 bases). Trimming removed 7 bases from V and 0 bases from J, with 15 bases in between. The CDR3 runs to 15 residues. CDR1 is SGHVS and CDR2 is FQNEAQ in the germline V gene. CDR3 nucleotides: TGTGCCAGCAAACCCCAGGGGACCGCTAACTATGGCTACACCTTC. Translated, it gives CASKPQGTANYGYTF.

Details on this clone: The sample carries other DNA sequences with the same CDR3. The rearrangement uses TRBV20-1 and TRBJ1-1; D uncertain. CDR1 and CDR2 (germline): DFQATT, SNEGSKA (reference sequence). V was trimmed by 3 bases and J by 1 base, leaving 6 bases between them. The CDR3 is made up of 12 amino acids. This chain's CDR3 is CSASSGNTEAFF. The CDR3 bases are TGCAGTGCTAGTTCCGGGAACACTGAAGCTTTCTTT.

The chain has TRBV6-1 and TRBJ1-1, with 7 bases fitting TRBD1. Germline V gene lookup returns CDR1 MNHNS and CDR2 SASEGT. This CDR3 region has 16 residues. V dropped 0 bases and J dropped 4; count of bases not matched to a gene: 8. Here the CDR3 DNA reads TGTGCCAGCAGTGAAGCCCGGTGGGCAGGGGGCACTGAAGCTTTCTTT. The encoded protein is CASSEARWAGGTEAFF.

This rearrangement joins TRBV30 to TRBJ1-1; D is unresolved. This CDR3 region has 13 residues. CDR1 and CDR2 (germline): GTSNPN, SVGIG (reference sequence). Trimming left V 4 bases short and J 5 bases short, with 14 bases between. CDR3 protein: CAWTPRPRTEAFF. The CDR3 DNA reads TGTGCCTGGACCCCCCGCCCGCGGACTGAAGCTTTCTTT.

The CDR3 nucleotides read TGTGCCACTCCGTATGGTAGGGGGCATAAGAACACTGAAGCTTTCTTT. It encodes CATPYGRGHKNTEAFF. This sequence joins TRBV24-1 and TRBJ1-1; the match to TRBD1 covers 7 bases. V shed 10 bases and J 1 base; nucleotides not matched to a gene: 14. CDR1 KGHDR and CDR2 SFDVKD come from the germline V gene. CDR3 length: 16 amino acids.

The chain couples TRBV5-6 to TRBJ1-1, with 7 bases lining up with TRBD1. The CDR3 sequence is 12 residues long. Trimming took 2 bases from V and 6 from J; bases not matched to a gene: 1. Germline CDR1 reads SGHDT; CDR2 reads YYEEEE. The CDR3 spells CASSFDRAEAFF. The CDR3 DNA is TGTGCCAGCAGCTTTGACAGGGCTGAAGCTTTCTTT.

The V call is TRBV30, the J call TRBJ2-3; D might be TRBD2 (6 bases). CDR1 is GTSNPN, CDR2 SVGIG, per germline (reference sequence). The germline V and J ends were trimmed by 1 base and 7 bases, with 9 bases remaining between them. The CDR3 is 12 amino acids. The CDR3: CAWSALANTQYF. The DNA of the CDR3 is TGTGCCTGGAGTGCACTAGCAAATACGCAGTATTTT.

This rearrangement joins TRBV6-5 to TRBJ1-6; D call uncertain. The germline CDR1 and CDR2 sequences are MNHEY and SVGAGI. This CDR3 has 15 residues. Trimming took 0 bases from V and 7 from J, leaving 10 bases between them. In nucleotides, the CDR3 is TGTGCCAGCAGTTACTCGAGTCGGTCCAATTCACCCCTCCACTTT. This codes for CASSYSSRSNSPLHF.